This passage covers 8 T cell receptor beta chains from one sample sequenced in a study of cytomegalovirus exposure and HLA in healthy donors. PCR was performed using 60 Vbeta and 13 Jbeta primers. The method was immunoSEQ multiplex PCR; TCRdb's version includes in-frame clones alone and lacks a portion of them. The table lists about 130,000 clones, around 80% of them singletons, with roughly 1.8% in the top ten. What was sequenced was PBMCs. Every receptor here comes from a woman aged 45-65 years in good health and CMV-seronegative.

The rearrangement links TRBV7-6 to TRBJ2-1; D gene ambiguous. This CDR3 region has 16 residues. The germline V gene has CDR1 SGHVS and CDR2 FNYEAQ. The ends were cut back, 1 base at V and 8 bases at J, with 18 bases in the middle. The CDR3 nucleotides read TGTGCCAGCAGCTTAGGTGCCAGGTTGGATGTGGATGAGCAGTTCTTC. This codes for CASSLGARLDVDEQFF.

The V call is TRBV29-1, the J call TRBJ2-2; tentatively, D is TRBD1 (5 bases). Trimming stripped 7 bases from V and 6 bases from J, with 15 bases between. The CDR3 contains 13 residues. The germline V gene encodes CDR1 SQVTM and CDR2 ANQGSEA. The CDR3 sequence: CSASQGVAGELFF. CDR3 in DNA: TGCAGCGCCAGTCAGGGTGTAGCCGGGGAGCTGTTTTTT.

The CDR3 here is CSVEGTGGDYGYTF. The DNA of the CDR3 is TGCAGCGTTGAGGGTACAGGGGGGGACTATGGCTACACCTTC. This sequence joins TRBV29-1 and TRBJ1-2; 8 nucleotides match TRBD1. The CDR3 length is 14 residues. CDR1 is SQVTM and CDR2 is ANQGSEA in the germline V gene. V gave up 3 bases and J gave up 3 bases; unmatched junction bases: 6.

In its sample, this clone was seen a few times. CDR3 coding DNA: TGTGCCACCAACGCGCACTCCTACAATGAGCAGTTCTTC. Protein: CATNAHSYNEQFF. The chain joins TRBV2 to TRBJ2-1; D not certain. V lost 10 bases to trimming and J lost 0 bases, with 10 bases between them. Germline CDR1 and CDR2: SNHLY and FYNNEI. The CDR3 totals 13 residues.

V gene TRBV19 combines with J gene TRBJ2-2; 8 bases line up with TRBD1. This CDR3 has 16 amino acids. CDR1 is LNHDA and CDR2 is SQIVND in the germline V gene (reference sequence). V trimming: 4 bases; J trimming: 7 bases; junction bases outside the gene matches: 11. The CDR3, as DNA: TGTGCCAGTAGTAAAGTGCAGGGGGCCTGGGGCGGGGAGCTGTTTTTT. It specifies CASSKVQGAWGGELFF. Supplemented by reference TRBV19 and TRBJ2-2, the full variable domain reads DGGITQSPKYLFRKEGQNVTLSCEQNLNHDAMYWYRQDPGQGLRLIYYSQIVNDFQKGDIAEGYSVSREKKESFPLTVTSAQKNPTAFYLCASSKVQGAWGGELFFGEGSRLTVL.

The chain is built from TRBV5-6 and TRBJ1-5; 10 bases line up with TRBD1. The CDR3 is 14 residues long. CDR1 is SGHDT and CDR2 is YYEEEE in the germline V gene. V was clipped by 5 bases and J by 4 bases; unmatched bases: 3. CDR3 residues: CASRAGQGNQPQHF. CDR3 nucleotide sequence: TGTGCCAGCAGGGCGGGACAGGGGAATCAGCCCCAGCATTTT.

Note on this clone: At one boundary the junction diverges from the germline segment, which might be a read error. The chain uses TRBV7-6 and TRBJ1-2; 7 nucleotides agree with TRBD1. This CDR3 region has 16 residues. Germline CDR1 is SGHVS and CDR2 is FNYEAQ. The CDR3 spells CASSSQATGLGGGYPF. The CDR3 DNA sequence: TGTGCCAGCAGCTCCCAGGCGACAGGGCTTGGGGGTGGCTACCCCTTC.

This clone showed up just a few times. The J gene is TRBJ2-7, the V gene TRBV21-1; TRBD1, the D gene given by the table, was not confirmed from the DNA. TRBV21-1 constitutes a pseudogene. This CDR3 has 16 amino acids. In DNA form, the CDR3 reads TGTGCCAGCAGCAAGGGAACTAAGGACAGAGCTTACGAGCAGTACGTC. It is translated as CASSKGTKDRAYEQYV.